This T cell receptor beta chain was sequenced for a study of T cell responses to AZD1222 COVID-19 vaccine. Findings and limits, study-wide: Vaccine-related CD4 TCRs covered spike, predominating at 160-218 and 743-854. Donors were mostly white British, more females; clonal diversity possibly underestimated.

Remarks on this clone: The antigen is not known.

Germline CDR1 MNHEY, CDR2 SVGEGT. With 2 bases clipped from V and 1 base from J, the junction kept 8 bases outside the gene matches. CDR3 length: 17 amino acids. TCRdb keeps only in-frame clones here, not all; method: immunoSEQ multiplex PCR. The table includes roughly 110,000 clones, under 90% detected once. The chain has TRBV6-2 or TRBV6-3 and TRBJ2-5; 9 bases are a match to TRBD2. The sample consisted of peripheral blood, taken on day 0 of AZD1222 vaccination. The TCR sequence derives from an adult in good health. CDR3 amino acids: CASSYLGLAGVQETQYF. The CDR3 DNA reads TGTGCCAGCAGTTACCTCGGGTTAGCGGGAGTCCAAGAGACCCAGTACTTC.